Following are 21 T cell receptor beta chains from one sample sequenced in a study of spatial heterogeneity in lung cancer. The time point was: sample taken at primary tumor resection. Whole RNA was taken from tumor, nontumor lung or frozen PBMC; it was then sequenced unsorted. Each CDR3 protein is one row after TCRdb ran MiXCR on the 5' RACE reads. The sample holds some 970 distinct CDR3 sequences, 25% to 30% seen once. The material sequenced was PBMCs, taken at surgery. These receptors originate from a female donor with early-stage non-small cell lung cancer.

A word on this clonotype: Being off target in a library aimed at alpha chains, this beta chain has a size of little meaning. This chain links TRBV28 with TRBJ2-7; D unclear. In germline, CDR1 is MDHEN, CDR2 SYDVKM. With 3 bases removed from V and 2 bases from J, the gap between germline ends came to 26 bases. The CDR3 spans 19 residues. The CDR3 loop reads CASSLELDALPLEAYEQYF. The CDR3 DNA reads as TGTGCCAGCAGTTTGGAATTGGACGCCCTCCCCCTAGAAGCCTACGAGCAGTACTTC.

The table lists this clonotype with a few counts. This beta chain was picked up by a library intended for alpha chains and is off target, so its count carries little meaning. The CDR3 bases are TGTGCCAGCAGTGTGACTAGCCCAGAGACCCAGTACTTC. Its protein product is CASSVTSPETQYF. This rearrangement joins TRBV12-3 or TRBV12-4 to TRBJ2-5, with TRBD2 matching over 7 bases. The CDR3 runs to 13 residues. V lost 5 bases and J lost 4; bases outside the gene matches: 4.

By its share, this clonotype is large (0.1 to 1%). Being off target in a library aimed at alpha chains, this beta chain has a size of little meaning. V and J are TRBV7-6 and TRBJ2-5, with 8 bases lining up with TRBD2. The V and J ends lost 5 bases and 2 bases, in that order; junction bases with no gene match: 7. CDR1 and CDR2 from the germline V gene are SGHVS and FNYEAQ. The CDR3 runs to 15 residues. CDR3 region: CASSRVPGGQETQYF. CDR3 sequence (DNA): TGTGCCAGCAGCCGTGTACCGGGGGGGCAAGAGACCCAGTACTTC. The full variable domain, its missing parts supplied by reference TRBV7-6 and TRBJ2-5, is GAGVSQSPRYKVTKRGQDVALRCDPISGHVSLYWYRQALGQGPEFLTYFNYEAQQDKSGLPNDRFSAERPEGSISTLTIQRTEQRDSAMYRCASSRVPGGQETQYFGPGTRLLVL.

This clonotype is large (0.1 to 1%) by share. This beta chain is a stray read from a library made for alpha chains; its abundance is not meaningful. In DNA form, the CDR3 reads TGTGCCAGCAGTTCCATTAGGGGGGCCTACAATGAGCAGTTCTTC. Amino acids: CASSSIRGAYNEQFF. This sequence joins TRBV27 and TRBJ2-1; D might be TRBD1 or TRBD2, each matching 6 bases. V was pared by 4 bases and J by 2 bases, with 12 bases between. The CDR3 is 15 residues long. Germline V gene data show CDR1 as MNHEY and CDR2 as SMNVEV (reference sequence).

This clonotype was seen more than once but under ten times. Within a library made for alpha chains, this beta chain is off target, and its count is uninformative. The chain carries TRBV7-2 and TRBJ2-5, with D unresolved. From germline, CDR1 is SGHTA and CDR2 FQGNSA. The ends were cut back, 6 bases at V and 5 bases at J, with 10 bases in the middle. This CDR3 has 12 residues. This CDR3 is CASSRTWETQYF. The DNA of the CDR3 is TGTGCCAGCAGTAGAACGTGGGAGACCCAGTACTTC. The entire variable domain, with the rest obtained from reference TRBV7-2 and TRBJ2-5, is as follows: GAGVSQSPSNKVTEKGKDVELRCDPISGHTALYWYRQSLGQGLEFLIYFQGNSAPDKSGLPSDRFSAERTGGSVSTLTIQRTQQEDSAVYLCASSRTWETQYFGPGTRLLVL.

This clonotype has just a few counts. The library was designed around alpha chains, so this beta chain is a stray read whose abundance carries little weight. CDR3 DNA sequence: TGTGCCAGCAGTTCTAAAAAAGCATTCAATCAGCCCCAGCATTTT. Its translation is CASSSKKAFNQPQHF. The chain uses TRBV6-5 and TRBJ1-5; D is unresolved. V was trimmed by 4 bases and J by 3 bases, leaving 13 bases between them. CDR1 MNHEY and CDR2 SVGAGI come from the germline V gene. The CDR3 totals 15 residues.

This clonotype was counted between two and nine times. Found in a library prepared for alpha chains, this beta chain is an off-target read, and its abundance has little meaning. The rearrangement uses TRBV6-2 or TRBV6-3 and TRBJ2-6; D is ambiguous. The germline gives CDR1 MNHEY, CDR2 SVGEGT. Trimming took 6 bases from V and 4 from J, leaving 10 bases between them. The CDR3 sequence is 14 residues long. CDR3 coding DNA: TGTGCCAGCAGGACCCAGGAAGGGGCCAACGTCCTGACTTTC. It codes for CASRTQEGANVLTF.

A remark on this clonotype: The library was built for alpha chains, so this beta chain is an off-target read and its size means little. V usage is TRBV11-2 and J usage is TRBJ2-1, with TRBD2 matching over 8 bases. After removal of 0 bases from V and 4 bases from J, the junction contained 20 bases not matched to a gene. This CDR3 region has 21 residues. CDR1 and CDR2 from the germline V gene are SGHAT and FQNNGV. The CDR3, as DNA: TGTGCCAGCAGCTTAGACCCGCAGGCCTTTAGCGGGAAAAACCATTACAATGAGCAGTTCTTC. Protein: CASSLDPQAFSGKNHYNEQFF.

This clonotype is large. The library was built for alpha chains, so this beta chain is an off-target read and its size means little. The V and J genes are TRBV29-1 and TRBJ2-3; the match to TRBD2 covers 9 bases. The CDR3 consists of 14 residues. The germline CDR1 and CDR2 sequences are SQVTM and ANQGSEA. Losses at the gene ends were 4 bases for V and 3 bases for J; bases not matched to a gene: 5. The CDR3 sequence is CSVVAGGQTDTQYF. CDR3 coding DNA: TGCAGCGTTGTGGCGGGGGGGCAAACAGATACGCAGTATTTT.

As to this clonotype: This beta chain is off target for a library built for alpha chains, so its abundance means little. The CDR3 here is CASSMRGASTDTQYF. CDR3 DNA: TGTGCCAGCAGCATGCGGGGGGCTAGCACAGATACGCAGTATTTT. J is TRBJ2-3 and V is TRBV3-1; 8 nucleotides line up with TRBD2. This CDR3 is 15 amino acids long. Germline lookup yields CDR1 LGHDT and CDR2 YNNKEL (reference sequence). J lost 0 bases, V lost 5 bases, and 4 bases had no gene match.

Notes on this clonotype: This beta chain is an unintended read in a library built for alpha chains; its size means little. V is TRBV18 and J is TRBJ2-7; no clear D gene. The CDR3 has 16 amino acids. Germline values: CDR1 KGHSH, CDR2 LQKENI. Between the trimmed V and J ends, which lost 3 bases and 4 bases, there was a span of 19 bases. The CDR3 DNA follows: TGTGCCAGCTCACCCCCTCCCACGACGGTTAAGTACGAGCAGTACTTC. Protein sequence: CASSPPPTTVKYEQYF.

This clonotype was counted a few times. This beta chain appears as a stray read in a library generated for alpha chains; its size is not informative. CDR3 nucleotide sequence: TGTGCCAGTAGTATATCGGACAGCTATGGCTACACCTTC. Its translation: CASSISDSYGYTF. The chain employs TRBV19 and TRBJ1-2; the D gene is possibly TRBD1 (6 bases). This CDR3 region has 13 residues. CDR1 is LNHDA, CDR2 SQIVND, per germline (reference sequence). The V gene lost 2 bases and the J gene lost 4 bases, with 8 bases spanning the gap.

With respect to this clonotype: This beta chain lies outside the target of a library built for alpha chains; its clone size means little. V and J are TRBV20-1 and TRBJ2-3, with D uncertain. The CDR3 is made up of 11 amino acids. Per germline, CDR1 DFQATT and CDR2 SNEGSKA (reference sequence). V lost 4 bases, J lost 7 bases, and 9 bases lay in between. CDR3: CSATWSNTQYF. The CDR3 DNA follows: TGCAGTGCTACTTGGTCGAATACGCAGTATTTT.

There are a few counts of this clonotype. The library was designed around alpha chains, so this beta chain is a stray read whose abundance carries little weight. This chain connects TRBV27 to TRBJ2-7, with D possibly being TRBD2 (6 bases). The V and J ends lost 4 bases and 6 bases respectively, with 13 bases between them. The CDR3 has 13 amino acids. In germline, CDR1 is MNHEY, CDR2 SMNVEV (reference sequence). The CDR3 here is CASSSTSAGEQYF. CDR3 in DNA: TGTGCCAGCAGTTCCACATCAGCGGGCGAGCAGTACTTC.

By share, this clonotype counts as large. In a library made to pick up alpha chains, this beta chain is a stray read with a size that means little. The chain links TRBV18 to TRBJ2-3; the match to TRBD1 covers 7 bases. The J segment lost 5 bases and the V segment lost 0 bases, leaving 2 bases of the junction unmatched. Per the germline V gene, CDR1 is KGHSH and CDR2 is LQKENI. The CDR3 is made up of 14 amino acids. The CDR3 spells CASSPPAGGDTQYF. The CDR3 DNA is TGTGCCAGCTCACCACCGGCAGGGGGAGATACGCAGTATTTT.

Only a few counts were recorded for this clonotype. This beta chain represents an off-target read in a library built for alpha chains; its size is of limited meaning. V and J are TRBV19 and TRBJ2-5; 9 positions agree with TRBD1. Germline V gene data show CDR1 as LNHDA and CDR2 as SQIVND (reference sequence). With V trimmed by 3 bases and J by 7 bases, 3 bases remained unmatched. This CDR3 region has 13 residues. The CDR3 bases are TGTGCCAGTAGTATTCGACAGGGGGTGACCCAGTACTTC. Translated, it gives CASSIRQGVTQYF.

This clonotype is large (0.1 to 1%) in the sample. Being off target in a library aimed at alpha chains, this beta chain has a size of little meaning. V and J are TRBV7-9 and TRBJ2-3, with 8 positions matching TRBD2. V trimming: 3 bases; J trimming: 8 bases; junction bases outside the gene matches: 13. The germline gives CDR1 SEHNR, CDR2 FQNEAQ (reference sequence). The CDR3 has 16 residues. The CDR3 region has the DNA TGTGCCAGCAGCTTCGGGCTAGCGGGTGCCGGGGGTACGCAGTATTTT. Protein product: CASSFGLAGAGGTQYF. Filled out from reference TRBV7-9 and TRBJ2-3, the complete variable domain reads DTGVSQNPRHKITKRGQNVTFRCDPISEHNRLYWYRQTLGQGPEFLTYFQNEAQLEKSRLLSDRFSAERPKGSFSTLEIQRTEQGDSAMYLCASSFGLAGAGGTQYFGPGTRLTVL.

To note about this clonotype: Being off target in a library aimed at alpha chains, this beta chain has a size of little meaning. The DNA of the CDR3 is TGTGCCGGATCGGGAGTTATTAGCACAGATACGCAGTATTTT. The encoded protein is CAGSGVISTDTQYF. The chain carries TRBV7-9 and TRBJ2-3, with D maybe TRBD2 (6 bases). There are 14 residues in the CDR3. Germline lookup yields CDR1 SEHNR and CDR2 FQNEAQ (reference sequence). The ends were cut back, 11 bases at V and 0 bases at J, with 15 bases in the middle.

This clonotype showed up just a few times. Little can be read into the size of this beta chain, an off-target read in a library designed for alpha chains. CDR3: CASSLGLAGLYEQYF. The CDR3 coding sequence is TGTGCCAGCAGCCTTGGACTAGCGGGACTTTACGAGCAGTACTTC. The chain carries TRBV14 and TRBJ2-7; 12 bases align to TRBD2. Germline lookup yields CDR1 SGHDN and CDR2 FVKESK. There are 15 residues in the CDR3. Losses at the gene ends were 4 bases for V and 4 bases for J; bases not matched to a gene: 5.

This clonotype was observed a handful of times. This beta chain came through as a stray read in a library set up for alpha chains, and its size says little. J is TRBJ2-7 and V is TRBV14; the D call may be TRBD1 or TRBD2 (5 bases each). Germline-derived CDR1 and CDR2 are SGHDN and FVKESK. Trimming took 4 bases from V and 6 from J, leaving 10 bases between them. CDR3 size: 12 residues. The DNA for the CDR3 is TGTGCCAGCAGCCTCCCTGGGGGCGAGCAGTACTTC. Protein sequence: CASSLPGGEQYF.

This clonotype was counted only a few times. This beta chain is a stray sequence in a library constructed for alpha chains; its clone size is not meaningful. The chain recombines TRBV7-3 with TRBJ2-3, with 7 bases lining up with TRBD2. Germline-derived CDR1 and CDR2 are SGHTA and FQGTGA. V was clipped by 2 bases and J by 4 bases; unmatched bases: 3. The CDR3 consists of 14 residues. DNA for the CDR3: TGTGCCAGCAGCTTAGGCGGGAGTGCAGATACGCAGTATTTT. Its translation: CASSLGGSADTQYF. Combining the CDR3 with reference TRBV7-3 and TRBJ2-3 gives the whole variable domain GAGVSQTPSNKVTEKGKYVELRCDPISGHTALYWYRQSLGQGPEFLIYFQGTGAADDSGLPNDRFFAVRPEGSVSTLKIQRTERGDSAVYLCASSLGGSADTQYFGPGTRLTVL.